One sample yielded the 14 T cell receptor beta chains listed below, sequenced in a study of blood T cell repertoires in COVID-19. The table came from immunoSEQ multiplex PCR; TCRdb's copy has only in-frame clones and leaves some out. The repertoire includes about 160,000 clones, approximately 81% of them detected once, and more than 1% sits in the top ten. The specimen was peripheral blood. The source is a man aged 40-49 years with acute or convalescent COVID-19.

The J gene is TRBJ1-2, the V gene TRBV30; 7 bases map to TRBD1. The germline V gene has CDR1 GTSNPN and CDR2 SVGIG (reference sequence). The CDR3 has 14 amino acids. The ends lost 4 bases at V and 3 bases at J; junction bases unmatched: 8. CDR3 nucleotides: TGTGCCTGGAACCCAGGGGGAGTTTACTATGGCTACACCTTC. Amino acid sequence: CAWNPGGVYYGYTF.

The V call is TRBV10-2, the J call TRBJ1-5, with 10 bases identical to TRBD1. This CDR3 has 15 amino acids. Germline CDR1 is WSHSY and CDR2 is SAAADI. Unmatched junction bases numbered 7, after V lost 6 bases and J lost 5 bases. The CDR3 protein is CASSPGTGVDQPQHF. For the CDR3, the DNA is TGCGCCAGCAGCCCCGGGACAGGGGTGGATCAGCCCCAGCATTTT.

The chain uses TRBV10-2 and TRBJ1-2; the D gene is possibly TRBD1 (5 bases). Per the germline V gene, CDR1 is WSHSY and CDR2 is SAAADI. The CDR3 runs to 12 residues. Trimming removed 3 bases at V and 13 bases at J, with 15 bases between. CDR3 nucleotide sequence: TGCGCCAGCAGTGATTCTCTAAAGGGGTTCACCTTC. Amino acids: CASSDSLKGFTF.

The chain carries TRBV19 and TRBJ1-4; perhaps TRBD1 as D (6 bases). Trimming cost V 4 bases and J 5 bases, with 11 bases left between them. Germline CDR1 and CDR2: LNHDA and SQIVND (reference sequence). The CDR3 loop spans 14 amino acids. The CDR3 bases are TGTGCCAGTAGTACGACAGGCACAAATGAAAAACTGTTTTTT. Translating gives CASSTTGTNEKLFF.

The V call is TRBV2, the J call TRBJ2-1; TRBD2 might be the D (5 bases). Germline V lookup: CDR1 SNHLY, CDR2 FYNNEI. Trimming removed 6 bases from V and 5 bases from J, with 11 bases in between. This CDR3 contains 13 residues. The CDR3 spells CASREDFDNEQFF. The CDR3 DNA is TGTGCCAGCAGAGAGGACTTCGACAATGAGCAGTTCTTC.

The J gene is TRBJ1-1, the V gene TRBV6-2 or TRBV6-3, with D possibly TRBD1 on 6 matching bases. The germline gives CDR1 MNHEY, CDR2 SVGEGT. The CDR3 covers 14 residues. Trimming took 4 bases from V and 1 from J, leaving 10 bases between them. CDR3 sequence: CASSWGHKNTEAFF. CDR3 DNA sequence: TGTGCCAGCAGTTGGGGACACAAGAACACTGAAGCTTTCTTT.

The chain employs TRBV5-4 and TRBJ2-5; possible D gene TRBD1, 5 bases. CDR1 SGHNT and CDR2 YYREEE come from the germline V gene (reference sequence). V shed 5 bases and J shed 2 bases, with 10 bases lying between them. The CDR3 length is 13 residues. CDR3 sequence: CASRSGWQETQYF. CDR3 coding DNA: TGTGCCAGCAGATCAGGGTGGCAAGAGACCCAGTACTTC. The full variable domain, its missing parts supplied by reference TRBV5-4 and TRBJ2-5, is ETGVTQSPTHLIKTRGQQVTLRCSSQSGHNTVSWYQQALGQGPQFIFQYYREEENGRGNFPPRFSGLQFPNYSSELNVNALELDDSALYLCASRSGWQETQYFGPGTRLLVL.

This rearrangement joins TRBV24-1 to TRBJ2-1; D is uncertain. Deletions cut 0 bases from V and 7 bases from J, with 18 bases between. CDR1 is KGHDR and CDR2 is SFDVKD in the germline V gene. The CDR3 covers 17 residues. The CDR3 here is CATSDLGLLSSTNEQFF. The CDR3 nucleotides read TGTGCCACCAGTGATTTGGGTTTACTAAGCTCTACAAATGAGCAGTTCTTC.

V gene TRBV25-1 combines with J gene TRBJ1-3, with a tentative D call TRBD1 (5 bases). The V gene lost 4 bases and the J gene lost 0 bases, with 13 bases spanning the gap. The length of the CDR3 is 16 residues. Germline CDR1 is MGHDK and CDR2 is SYGVNS. CDR3 region: CASSVQTGSSGNTIYF. The CDR3 region has the DNA TGTGCCAGCAGTGTCCAAACAGGATCCTCTGGAAACACCATATATTTT.

This chain joins TRBV19 and TRBJ2-3; possibly TRBD2 for D (5 bases). In germline, CDR1 is LNHDA, CDR2 SQIVND (reference sequence). The V end lost 1 base, the J end lost 4 bases, and 12 bases lay between the germline ends. The CDR3 spans 15 residues. CDR3 residues: CASSIGRAEADTQYF. The CDR3 DNA reads TGTGCCAGTAGTATAGGTAGAGCGGAGGCAGATACGCAGTATTTT. Supplemented by reference TRBV19 and TRBJ2-3, the full variable domain reads DGGITQSPKYLFRKEGQNVTLSCEQNLNHDAMYWYRQDPGQGLRLIYYSQIVNDFQKGDIAEGYSVSREKKESFPLTVTSAQKNPTAFYLCASSIGRAEADTQYFGPGTRLTVL.

The chain is built from TRBV12-5 and TRBJ2-2; 14 nucleotides agree with TRBD2. Germline V gene lookup returns CDR1 LGHNT and CDR2 FRNRAP. Trimming removed 4 bases from V and 9 bases from J; junction bases left unmatched: 10. This CDR3 region has 17 residues. The CDR3 sequence: CASGSSSGTSGGRELFF. CDR3 DNA sequence: TGTGCTAGTGGTTCCTCCTCCGGGACTAGCGGGGGTCGGGAGCTGTTTTTT.

V and J are TRBV7-3 and TRBJ1-1, with D unclear. Germline loops: CDR1 SGHTA, CDR2 FQGTGA. CDR3 length: 14 residues. V lost 1 base, J lost 11 bases, and 17 bases lay in between. The CDR3 loop is CASSLKADPAVAFF. The CDR3, as DNA: TGTGCCAGCAGCTTAAAAGCGGATCCCGCCGTGGCTTTCTTT.

V and J are TRBV13 and TRBJ2-3; 8 bases are a match to TRBD2. The junction had 12 bases not matched to a gene; V was cut back by 5 bases and J by 5 bases. The germline CDR1 and CDR2 sequences are PRHDT and FYEKMQ (reference sequence). The CDR3 covers 16 residues. This CDR3 reads CASSLLVSGGLDTQYF. The CDR3, as DNA: TGTGCCAGCAGCCTACTAGTGAGCGGGGGTCTAGATACGCAGTATTTT.

The gene calls are TRBV5-5 and TRBJ1-1, with D possibly matching TRBD1 (5 bases). Trimming cost V 2 bases and J 5 bases, with 13 bases left between them. The CDR3 length is 14 residues. From germline, CDR1 is SGHKS and CDR2 YYEKEE (reference sequence). The CDR3 reads CASSFGGTGTEAFF. CDR3 nucleotides: TGTGCCAGCAGCTTCGGGGGAACGGGGACTGAAGCTTTCTTT.